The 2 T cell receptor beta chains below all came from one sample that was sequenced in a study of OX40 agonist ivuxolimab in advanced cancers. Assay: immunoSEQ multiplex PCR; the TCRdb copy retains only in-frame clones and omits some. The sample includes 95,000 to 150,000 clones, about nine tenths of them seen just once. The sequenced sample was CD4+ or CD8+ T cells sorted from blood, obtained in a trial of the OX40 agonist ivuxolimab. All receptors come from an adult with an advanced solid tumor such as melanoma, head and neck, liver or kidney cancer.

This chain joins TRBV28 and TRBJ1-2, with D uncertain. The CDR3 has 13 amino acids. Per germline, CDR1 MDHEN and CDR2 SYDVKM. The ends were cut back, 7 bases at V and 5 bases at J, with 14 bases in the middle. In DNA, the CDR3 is TGTGCCAGCAACCGCCCTGGACTTTATGGCTACACCTTC. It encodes CASNRPGLYGYTF.

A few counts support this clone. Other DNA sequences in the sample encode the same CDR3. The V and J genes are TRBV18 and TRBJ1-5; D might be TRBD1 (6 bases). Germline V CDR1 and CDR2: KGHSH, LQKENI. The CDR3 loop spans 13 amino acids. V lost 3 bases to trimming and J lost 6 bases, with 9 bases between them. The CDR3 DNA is TGTGCCAGCTCACCGGGGGGCACTCAGCCCCAGCATTTT. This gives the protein CASSPGGTQPQHF.